This TCR beta chain was sequenced during a study of T cell responses to AZD1222 COVID-19 vaccine. V dropped 5 bases and J dropped 4; count of bases not matched to a gene: 5. The CDR3 totals 13 residues. Germline V gene sequence: CDR1 GTSNPN, CDR2 SVGIG (reference sequence). Overall study results and limits: Dominant CD4 TCR responses targeted spike regions 160-218 and 743-854. Seropositive AZD1222 recipients at baseline numbered only five or six. No day 14 peak samples; only post-peak repertoires were characterized.

As to this clone: Its target is not known.

Repertoires were generated with immunoSEQ multiplex PCR, while TCRdb's copy carries only in-frame clones and drops some. The data show about 53,000 clones, with approximately 84% seen just once and approximately 30% held by the top ten. This clonotype was obtained from an adult in good health. The V and J genes are TRBV30 and TRBJ1-1; 9 bases match TRBD1. The input for sequencing was peripheral blood, taken on day 0 of AZD1222 vaccination. This CDR3 reads CAWATGGGTEAFF. The CDR3 DNA reads as TGTGCCTGGGCAACAGGGGGCGGCACTGAAGCTTTCTTT.